Following are 14 T cell receptor beta chains from one sample sequenced in a study of cytomegalovirus exposure and HLA in healthy donors. PCR was performed using 60 Vbeta and 13 Jbeta primers. The table came from immunoSEQ multiplex PCR; TCRdb's copy has only in-frame clones and leaves some out. The table records approximately 100,000 clones, approximately 66% of them present only once. Sample: PBMCs. The receptors shown here come from a woman aged 50 to 60 in good health and CMV-seronegative.

This chain links TRBV5-1 with TRBJ2-7, with 8 positions matching TRBD1. V lost 0 bases and J lost 11; bases outside the gene matches: 7. CDR1 SGHRS and CDR2 YFSETQ come from the germline V gene. The CDR3 runs 13 residues. The CDR3 loop is CASSLDPGQEKYF. The CDR3 DNA sequence: TGCGCCAGCAGCTTGGACCCGGGACAGGAGAAGTACTTC.

The chain has TRBV5-1 and TRBJ2-3, with 10 bases fitting TRBD1. CDR3 size: 15 residues. CDR1 and CDR2 from the germline V gene are SGHRS and YFSETQ. With 9 bases clipped from V and 5 bases from J, the junction kept 12 bases outside the gene matches. This CDR3 reads CATTPGQGFGDTQYF. The CDR3 DNA reads TGCGCCACCACACCGGGACAGGGGTTCGGAGATACGCAGTATTTT.

The V call is TRBV5-5, the J call TRBJ1-1; D call uncertain. Looked up from germline, CDR1 is SGHKS and CDR2 is YYEKEE (reference sequence). Trimming shortened V by 3 bases and J by 1 base, and 10 bases separated the two germline ends. The CDR3 contains 14 residues. Written as DNA, the CDR3 is TGTGCCAGCAGCTATGGACTGGGGAACACTGAAGCTTTCTTT. This gives the protein CASSYGLGNTEAFF.

The chain recombines TRBV5-4 with TRBJ2-2; maybe TRBD1 (5 bases). Germline CDR1 is SGHNT and CDR2 is YYREEE (reference sequence). The CDR3 contains 17 residues. V was shortened by 1 base and J by 5 bases, with 18 bases between the two germline ends. CDR3 nucleotide sequence: TGTGCCAGCAGCTTGAGGTTCGGTCAGGGTGTTACCGGGGAGCTGTTTTTT. Translation gives CASSLRFGQGVTGELFF.

CDR3 protein: CASSSGGPYNEQFF. In DNA form, the CDR3 reads TGTGCCAGCAGTTCGGGGGGGCCCTACAATGAGCAGTTCTTC. The J gene is TRBJ2-1, the V gene TRBV28; 8 bases align to TRBD2. With 4 bases clipped from V and 2 bases from J, the junction kept 1 base outside the gene matches. Germline CDR1 is MDHEN and CDR2 is SYDVKM. This CDR3 comprises 14 residues.

The CDR3 reads CASSEPAGGTYEQYF. For the CDR3, the DNA is TGCGCCAGCAGTGAACCAGCGGGAGGAACCTACGAGCAGTACTTC. The J gene is TRBJ2-7, the V gene TRBV10-2, with TRBD2 matching over 9 bases. The CDR3 length is 15 residues. Germline V gene lookup returns CDR1 WSHSY and CDR2 SAAADI. V was clipped by 3 bases and J by 2 bases; unmatched bases: 5.

In its sample, this clone was seen a few times. V and J are TRBV4-1 and TRBJ2-1, with TRBD2 identical over 10 bases. CDR1 is MGHRA, CDR2 YSYEKL, per germline. Germline trimming cut 2 bases from V and 7 bases from J; bases unmatched to any gene: 5. The CDR3 sequence is 15 residues long. The CDR3 DNA is TGCGCCAGCAGCCAACAAAAGCGGGAGGGAAATGAGCAGTTCTTC. Translated: CASSQQKREGNEQFF.

This clone has a handful of counts. The chain recombines TRBV5-6 with TRBJ2-7; a possible D gene is TRBD2 (6 bases). The CDR3 loop spans 13 amino acids. Germline V gene data show CDR1 as SGHDT and CDR2 as YYEEEE. V lost 4 bases and J lost 4, with 12 bases in between. CDR3 in amino acids: CASSTYGGYEQYF. The CDR3 nucleotides are TGTGCCAGCAGCACCTACGGAGGGTACGAGCAGTACTTC.

V is TRBV18 and J is TRBJ1-3; D not resolved. Trimming removed 0 bases at V and 0 bases at J, with 15 bases between. CDR3 length: 18 amino acids. Germline CDR1 is KGHSH and CDR2 is LQKENI. CDR3 DNA: TGTGCCAGCTCACCACCTTCCGTGTCCGCGGGCTCTGGAAACACCATATATTTT. It codes for CASSPPSVSAGSGNTIYF.

The rearrangement uses TRBV6-4 and TRBJ1-2; D remains ambiguous. V shed 6 bases and J shed 6 bases, with 14 bases lying between them. The CDR3 consists of 13 residues. Germline CDR1 and CDR2: MRHNA and SNTAGT. The CDR3 loop reads CASRASELNGYTF. The CDR3 DNA reads TGTGCCAGCAGGGCTAGTGAACTGAATGGCTACACCTTC.

The CDR3 nucleotides read TGTGCCAGCAGCTTAACGTCGGGAGACACTGAAGCTTTCTTT. Protein: CASSLTSGDTEAFF. The chain carries TRBV7-3 and TRBJ1-1; unclear D gene. Germline V gene sequence: CDR1 SGHTA, CDR2 FQGTGA. This CDR3 is 14 amino acids long. Trimming shortened V by 0 bases and J by 3 bases, and 8 bases separated the two germline ends.

The chain has TRBV7-9 and TRBJ1-4; the D is unclear. Germline V CDR1 and CDR2: SEHNR, FQNEAQ (reference sequence). The CDR3 sequence is 16 residues long. Between the trimmed V and J ends, which lost 1 base and 6 bases, there was a span of 15 bases. DNA for the CDR3: TGTGCCAGCAGCTTAGTATTGCGGAGAGACTATGAAAAACTGTTTTTT. It is translated as CASSLVLRRDYEKLFF.

This clone has only one observation. This rearrangement joins TRBV5-5 to TRBJ2-1; perhaps TRBD1 as D (6 bases). Trimming stripped 4 bases from V and 0 bases from J, with 17 bases between. Germline lookup yields CDR1 SGHKS and CDR2 YYEKEE (reference sequence). The CDR3 runs 17 residues. The chain's CDR3 is CASSGRQDLFSYNEQFF. Here the CDR3 DNA reads TGTGCCAGCAGCGGTAGACAGGACCTGTTCTCCTACAATGAGCAGTTCTTC.

The chain couples TRBV7-2 to TRBJ2-7; D may be TRBD1 (6 bases). The CDR3 covers 12 residues. The V end was cut by 5 bases, the J end by 3 bases, with 8 bases between. Germline V gene lookup returns CDR1 SGHTA and CDR2 FQGNSA. Written as DNA, the CDR3 is TGTGCCAGCAGCCAACAGGGCTACGAGCAGTACTTC. Translating it yields CASSQQGYEQYF.